The source of this T cell receptor beta chain is a study of identical twins. Study outcomes and limitations: Fewer insertions were carried by abundant cord blood beta clonotypes, but none was seen in memory repertoires. A cross-sectional statistical analysis, not follow-up of the same donors, supported the conclusions.

This clonotype was seen more than once but under ten times. Its specificity is unknown. The germline CDR1 and CDR2 sequences are SQVTM and ANQGSEA. V gave up 7 bases and J gave up 4 bases; unmatched junction bases: 7. This CDR3 is built from 13 residues. A universal primer site arose from template switching, and cDNA bore unique molecular identifiers. TCRdb independently ran MiXCR on the 5' RACE reads; one entry per CDR3 protein. The sample comprises roughly 280,000 distinct CDR3 sequences, 9.5% of which are singletons, and about 7.1% rests with the top ten. These data were also reused for a study on yellow fever vaccine responses in identical twins. That paper adds: Twins reportedly appeared to share part of their vaccine T cell response while keeping part individual.

The rearrangement links TRBV29-1 to TRBJ2-1; 7 bases align to TRBD2. This TCR came from a woman between 18 and 30 years old in good health. What was sequenced was CD8+ T cells sorted from blood. The CDR3 DNA reads TGCAGCGGTACTAGCGAAAATTACAATGAGCAGTTCTTC. Protein: CSGTSENYNEQFF.